These 30 T cell receptor beta chains were sequenced from one sample in a study of blood T cells in healthy people across ages. For the second PCR, which ran for about 7 to 11 cycles, a sample-barcoded 5' primer and a J-beta primer mix were used. In TCRdb, the 5' RACE reads were re-called with MiXCR into one record per CDR3 protein. This sample has more than 800,000 distinct CDR3 sequences, with under 35% found just once. The sequenced material came from blood. The origin of the receptors is a woman older than 75 in good health.

This clonotype was seen at least ten times. This chain connects TRBV4-3 to TRBJ1-2, with a tentative D call TRBD1 (5 bases). V was cut by 1 base and J by 8 bases, with 23 bases left in between. Germline CDR1 reads LGHNA; CDR2 reads YSLEER. The CDR3 spans 17 residues. The CDR3 spells CASSQVGPGPLRGGYTF. Here the CDR3 DNA reads TGCGCCAGCAGCCAAGTGGGTCCGGGACCTTTAAGAGGGGGCTACACCTTC.

This clonotype was recorded a few times. This rearrangement joins TRBV2 to TRBJ1-1; D not resolved. This CDR3 is 13 amino acids long. Germline lookup yields CDR1 SNHLY and CDR2 FYNNEI. Deletions cut 8 bases from V and 0 bases from J, with 10 bases between. CDR3 sequence: CASGSEMNTEAFF. The DNA for the CDR3 is TGTGCCAGCGGGTCAGAGATGAACACTGAAGCTTTCTTT. The full variable domain, its missing parts supplied by reference TRBV2 and TRBJ1-1, is EPEVTQTPSHQVTQMGQEVILRCVPISNHLYFYWYRQILGQKVEFLVSFYNNEISEKSEIFDDQFSVERPDGSNFTLKIRSTKLEDSAMYFCASGSEMNTEAFFGQGTRLTVV.

This clonotype showed up just a few times. This chain connects TRBV20-1 to TRBJ2-3; possibly TRBD1 or TRBD2 for D (5 bases each). The CDR3 has 13 amino acids. Germline assignment: CDR1 DFQATT and CDR2 SNEGSKA (reference sequence). Trimming shortened V by 1 base and J by 4 bases, and 9 bases separated the two germline ends. In nucleotides, the CDR3 is TGCAGTGCTAGAGTCCAGGGACCAGATACGCAGTATTTT. Residues: CSARVQGPDTQYF.

This clonotype was picked up many times. The chain has TRBV5-1 and TRBJ2-5; TRBD2 matches 13 bases. After removal of 4 bases from V and 10 bases from J, the junction contained 16 bases not matched to a gene. The CDR3 loop spans 17 amino acids. Per the germline V gene, CDR1 is SGHRS and CDR2 is YFSETQ. The DNA for the CDR3 is TGCGCCAGCAGCCTCTCGACTAGCGGGGGGCCCTCACGGAGCCAGTACTTC. Amino acids: CASSLSTSGGPSRSQYF.

This clonotype was picked up many times. The rearrangement links TRBV20-1 to TRBJ2-5; a possible D gene is TRBD2 (6 bases). Germline V CDR1 and CDR2: DFQATT, SNEGSKA (reference sequence). CDR3 length: 12 residues. Between the trimmed V and J ends, which lost 0 bases and 9 bases, there was a span of 11 bases. The CDR3 protein is CSARDRRDSQYF. CDR3 sequence (DNA): TGCAGTGCTAGAGATAGGAGGGACTCCCAGTACTTC.

This clonotype has ten or more counts. The genes are TRBV12-3 or TRBV12-4 and TRBJ2-1; D perhaps matches TRBD1 (6 bases). With the DNA end fitting TRBJ2-7 better, the J assignment may be wrong. The CDR3 is 15 amino acids. This CDR3 is CASSSGQSSYNEQYF. The CDR3 region has the DNA TGTGCCAGCAGCTCTGGACAGAGCTCCTACAATGAGCAGTACTTC.

This clonotype was seen repeatedly, ten times or more. The chain carries TRBV20-1 and TRBJ2-5; 8 bases match TRBD1. J lost 5 bases, V lost 6 bases, and 8 bases had no gene match. CDR1 and CDR2 (germline): DFQATT, SNEGSKA (reference sequence). The CDR3 totals 13 residues. CDR3 sequence reads: CSAKTGVGETQYF. The CDR3 bases are TGCAGTGCCAAGACAGGGGTCGGGGAGACCCAGTACTTC.

This clonotype was counted between two and nine times. The V call is TRBV11-3, the J call TRBJ2-1, with D possibly being TRBD2 (5 bases). The CDR3 length is 16 residues. The ends were cut back, 6 bases at V and 4 bases at J, with 19 bases in the middle. Germline CDR1 is SGHNT and CDR2 is YENEEA. The CDR3 DNA sequence: TGTGCCAGCAGTTTTAGGCGGGTAGCACGTTACAATGAGCAGTTCTTC. It translates to CASSFRRVARYNEQFF.

A word on this clonotype: A much larger clone lies a single base off, so this may be a read error. This chain joins TRBV20-1 and TRBJ1-2; possibly TRBD1 for D (5 bases). This CDR3 is built from 12 residues. Germline V gene lookup returns CDR1 DFQATT and CDR2 SNEGSKA (reference sequence). The CDR3 here is CRPLGRDYGYTF. CDR3 nucleotides: TGCAGGCCCTTGGGACGTGACTATGGCTACACCTTC.

This clonotype was recorded many times. J is TRBJ2-3 and V is TRBV24-1; D possibly uses TRBD1 or TRBD2 (6 bases each). This CDR3 spans 16 amino acids. V was trimmed by 4 bases and J by 0 bases, leaving 13 bases between them. Germline V gene sequence: CDR1 KGHDR, CDR2 SFDVKD. The CDR3 coding sequence is TGTGCCACCAGTGACCGTCGAGGGGGGAGCACAGATACGCAGTATTTT. This translates into CATSDRRGGSTDTQYF.

This clonotype came up many times. The chain employs TRBV5-1 and TRBJ1-4, with D uncertain. This CDR3 is built from 15 residues. V gave up 0 bases and J gave up 0 bases, with 6 bases separating them. Per the germline V gene, CDR1 is SGHRS and CDR2 is YFSETQ. Here the CDR3 DNA reads TGCGCCAGCAGCTTGGGGGCAGCAACTAATGAAAAACTGTTTTTT. Its translation is CASSLGAATNEKLFF.

The chain couples TRBV7-2 to TRBJ2-4; a weak D match, TRBD1 (5 bases). The J call may be mistaken, given a closer DNA end match to TRBJ2-5. The CDR3 consists of 14 residues. Germline values: CDR1 SGHTA, CDR2 FQGNSA. The CDR3 sequence: CATTGLWLQETQYF. The CDR3 nucleotides read TGTGCCACCACAGGTTTATGGTTACAAGAGACCCAGTACTTC.

The chain links TRBV5-1 to TRBJ2-3, with unresolved D. CDR1 is SGHRS, CDR2 YFSETQ, per germline. V was pared by 3 bases and J by 1 base, with 18 bases between. This CDR3 region has 17 residues. CDR3 DNA: TGCGCCAGCAGCTGGACCCCCCGACGGGCTGGCACAGATACGCAGTATTTT. This gives the protein CASSWTPRRAGTDTQYF.

A note on this clonotype: This could be a read error, since a much larger clone is one nucleotide away. V and J are TRBV7-2 and TRBJ2-3, with TRBD2 identical over 10 bases. This CDR3 is built from 17 residues. Germline V CDR1 and CDR2: SGHTA, FQGNSA. CDR3 protein: CANSLRSGGAVSDTQYF. CDR3 DNA sequence: TGTGCCAACAGCTTAAGGAGCGGGGGGGCCGTTTCAGATACGCAGTATTTT.

V gene TRBV5-5 combines with J gene TRBJ2-1; TRBD2 aligns across 9 bases. CDR1 SGHKS and CDR2 YYEKEE come from the germline V gene (reference sequence). Germline trimming cut 2 bases from V and 0 bases from J; bases unmatched to any gene: 6. CDR3 length: 17 amino acids. The CDR3 DNA reads as TGTGCCAGCAGCTTAGTGGCGGGGGGGCCCTCCTACAATGAGCAGTTCTTC. This codes for CASSLVAGGPSYNEQFF.

The J gene is TRBJ1-1, the V gene TRBV7-9; TRBD1 might be the D (5 bases). Germline V CDR1 and CDR2: SEHNR, FQNEAQ (reference sequence). The V gene lost 3 bases and the J gene lost 1 base, with 9 bases spanning the gap. The CDR3 consists of 14 residues. CDR3 in amino acids: CASSFQRGNTEAFF. The CDR3 bases are TGTGCCAGCAGCTTTCAGAGGGGGAACACTGAAGCTTTCTTT.

A word on this clonotype: Its ends do not fully match the called genes, so a read error is possible. This chain uses TRBV6-2 or TRBV6-3 with TRBJ2-3; no clear D gene. This CDR3 contains 15 residues. Per the germline V gene, CDR1 is MNHEY and CDR2 is SVGEGT. CDR3 nucleotides: TGTGCCAGCAGAACACCTGAGATTTTCACAGATACGCAGTGTTTT. Translated, it gives CASRTPEIFTDTQCF.

This clonotype was observed once. A much more abundant neighbour one base away suggests this may be a read error. The CDR3: CASSAGQGRGGQYF. The CDR3 nucleotides read TGTGCCAGCAGCGCCGGACAGGGCAGGGGGGGGCAGTACTTC. The chain carries TRBV9 and TRBJ2-5; D may be TRBD1 (8 bases). V shed 3 bases and J shed 11 bases, with 20 bases lying between them. This CDR3 comprises 14 residues. The germline V gene has CDR1 SGDLS and CDR2 YYNGEE.

Regarding this clonotype: The limits of the CDR3 on the DNA are not certain, so only TCRdb's listed CDR3 is given. This rearrangement joins TRBV7-5 to TRBJ2-7; the D call TRBD1 from the table was never checked on the DNA. TRBV7-5 has pseudogene status. The CDR3 adds up to 17 amino acids, both ends counted. The CDR3 spells CISVSEARPGQGETQYF.

The rearrangement uses TRBV6-1 and TRBJ2-5; a possible D gene is TRBD2 (6 bases). Germline CDR1 is MNHNS and CDR2 is SASEGT. The germline V and J ends were trimmed by 6 bases and 10 bases, with 18 bases remaining between them. The CDR3 is 13 amino acids. The CDR3 region is CASSRLDLLNQYF. CDR3 sequence (DNA): TGTGCCAGCAGCAGACTAGATCTGTTGAACCAGTACTTC.

The rearrangement links TRBV6-2 or TRBV6-3 to TRBJ2-7; D may be TRBD2 (6 bases). Trimming removed 0 bases from V and 3 bases from J, with 15 bases in between. The CDR3 loop spans 16 amino acids. Germline loops: CDR1 MNHEY, CDR2 SVGEGT. CDR3 loop: CASSYSGGSGFYEQYF. The CDR3 bases are TGTGCCAGCAGTTACTCGGGGGGATCGGGTTTCTACGAGCAGTACTTC.

This clonotype was seen repeatedly, ten times or more. V is TRBV5-6 and J is TRBJ2-1; D is perhaps TRBD1 (6 bases). V shed 2 bases and J shed 3 bases, with 12 bases lying between them. The CDR3 covers 15 residues. Germline CDR1 reads SGHDT; CDR2 reads YYEEEE. Here the CDR3 DNA reads TGTGCCAGCAGCTTCGGACAGAGAATCTACAATGAGCAGTTCTTC. This encodes CASSFGQRIYNEQFF.

This clonotype was detected a few times. This chain connects TRBV9 to TRBJ1-4; D is possibly TRBD1 (6 bases). The CDR3 runs 15 residues. Trimming cost V 0 bases and J 5 bases, with 11 bases left between them. Germline CDR1 SGDLS, CDR2 YYNGEE. The CDR3 coding sequence is TGTGCCAGCAGCGTAGATGGACAGAGAAATGAAAAACTGTTTTTT. Translated, it gives CASSVDGQRNEKLFF.

This clonotype was seen ten or more times. The CDR3 protein is CASSQNWGNRYGYTF. The CDR3, as DNA: TGCGCCAGCAGCCAAAACTGGGGCAACCGGTATGGCTACACCTTC. The chain is built from TRBV4-1 and TRBJ1-2; tentatively, D is TRBD1 (5 bases). The CDR3 has 15 amino acids. The germline gives CDR1 MGHRA, CDR2 YSYEKL. Trimming removed 2 bases from V and 5 bases from J, with 15 bases in between.

In the case of this clonotype: Since a much larger clone is just one base distant, this may be a read error. J is TRBJ1-5 and V is TRBV20-1; a weak D match, TRBD1 (5 bases). V lost 1 base and J 5 bases, leaving 18 bases between the germline ends. The CDR3 has 16 residues. The germline CDR1 and CDR2 sequences are DFQATT and SNEGSKA (reference sequence). The chain's CDR3 is CSARGGWQGGYQPQHF. The CDR3 bases are TGCAGTGCTAGAGGGGGATGGCAGGGAGGCTATCAGCCCCAGCATTTT.

The V call is TRBV7-9, the J call TRBJ2-5, with D perhaps TRBD1 or TRBD2 (5 bases each). This CDR3 region has 13 residues. Trimming removed 6 bases at V and 2 bases at J, with 10 bases between. Germline CDR1 and CDR2: SEHNR and FQNEAQ (reference sequence). The DNA for the CDR3 is TGTGCCAGCAGGGAGTGGGGGCAAGAGACCCAGTACTTC. This translates into CASREWGQETQYF.

This clonotype was detected many times. This chain joins TRBV12-3 or TRBV12-4 and TRBJ2-5; 10 bases are a match to TRBD1. This CDR3 is built from 14 residues. V shed 5 bases and J 2 bases; nucleotides not matched to a gene: 2. In DNA, the CDR3 is TGTGCCAGCAGTCGACAGGGGGCTCAAGAGACCCAGTACTTC. Its translation: CASSRQGAQETQYF.

With regard to this clonotype: A much more abundant neighbour one base away suggests this may be a read error. CDR3 amino acids: CASSIQGASLADTRYF. The CDR3 DNA follows: TGTGCCAGCAGCATACAGGGGGCGAGCTTGGCAGATACGCGGTATTTT. This chain links TRBV5-5 with TRBJ2-3; 9 positions agree with TRBD1. CDR1 and CDR2 from the germline V gene are SGHKS and YYEKEE (reference sequence). This CDR3 contains 16 residues. Full variable domain (missing parts from reference TRBV5-5 and TRBJ2-3): DAGVTQSPTHLIKTRGQQVTLRCSPISGHKSVSWYQQVLGQGPQFIFQYYEKEERGRGNFPDRFSARQFPNYSSELNVNALLLGDSALYLCASSIQGASLADTRYFGPGTRLTVL.

This clonotype was counted at least ten times. The chain recombines TRBV4-3 with TRBJ1-1; TRBD1 matches 7 bases. The germline V gene has CDR1 LGHNA and CDR2 YSLEER. CDR3 length: 17 amino acids. Germline trimming cut 3 bases from V and 1 base from J; bases unmatched to any gene: 11. In DNA, the CDR3 is TGCGCCAGCAGCCACGCTGCGAACAGGGGCGGGAACACTGAAGCTTTCTTT. Residues: CASSHAANRGGNTEAFF.

This clonotype came up many times. The chain joins TRBV7-6 to TRBJ2-2, with 7 bases matching TRBD1. The CDR3 is 15 amino acids. The J segment lost 6 bases and the V segment lost 5 bases, leaving 9 bases of the junction unmatched. Germline loops: CDR1 SGHVS, CDR2 FNYEAQ. In nucleotides, the CDR3 is TGTGCCAGCAGCCCGAGACAGGGCGTCGCCGGGGAGCTGTTTTTT. The encoded protein is CASSPRQGVAGELFF. The full variable domain, its missing parts supplied by reference TRBV7-6 and TRBJ2-2, is GAGVSQSPRYKVTKRGQDVALRCDPISGHVSLYWYRQALGQGPEFLTYFNYEAQQDKSGLPNDRFSAERPEGSISTLTIQRTEQRDSAMYRCASSPRQGVAGELFFGEGSRLTVL.